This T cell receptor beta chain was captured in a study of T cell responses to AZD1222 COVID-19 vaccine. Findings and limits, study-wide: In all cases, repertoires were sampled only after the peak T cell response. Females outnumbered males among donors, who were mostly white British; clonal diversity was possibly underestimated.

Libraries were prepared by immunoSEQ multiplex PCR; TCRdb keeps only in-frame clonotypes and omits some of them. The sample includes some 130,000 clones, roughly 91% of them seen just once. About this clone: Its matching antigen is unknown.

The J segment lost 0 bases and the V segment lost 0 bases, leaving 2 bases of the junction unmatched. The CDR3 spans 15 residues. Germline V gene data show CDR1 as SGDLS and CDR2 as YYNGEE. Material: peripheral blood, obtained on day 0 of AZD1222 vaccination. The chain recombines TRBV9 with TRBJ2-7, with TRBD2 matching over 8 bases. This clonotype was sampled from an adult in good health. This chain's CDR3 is CASSVGTSFSYEQYF. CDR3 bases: TGTGCCAGCAGCGTAGGGACTAGCTTCTCCTACGAGCAGTACTTC. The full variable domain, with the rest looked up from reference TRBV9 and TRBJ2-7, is DSGVTQTPKHLITATGQRVTLRCSPRSGDLSVYWYQQSLDQGLQFLIQYYNGEERAKGNILERFSAQQFPDLHSELNLSSLELGDSALYFCASSVGTSFSYEQYFGPGTRLTVT.